Following are 15 T cell receptor beta chains from one sample sequenced in a study of blood T cells in healthy people across ages. Combining a sample-barcoded 5' primer with a J-beta primer mix, a second PCR ran for roughly 6 to 12 cycles. TCRdb ran MiXCR on the 5' RACE reads and lists one entry per CDR3 protein. Of more than 700,000 distinct CDR3 sequences in the sample, less than 60% were seen once. The specimen was blood. The receptor set was obtained from a man of 80 years or more in good health.

The chain couples TRBV5-1 to TRBJ2-5, with TRBD1 as a possible D gene (6 bases). Trimming took 0 bases from V and 2 from J, leaving 11 bases between them. The CDR3 extends over 15 amino acids. Germline values: CDR1 SGHRS, CDR2 YFSETQ. CDR3 DNA sequence: TGCGCCAGCAGCTTGGCCCAGGGGTCACAAGAGACCCAGTACTTC. Translated, it gives CASSLAQGSQETQYF.

This chain joins TRBV28 and TRBJ2-7, with unresolved D. Trimming removed 5 bases at V and 6 bases at J, with 17 bases between. CDR1 is MDHEN and CDR2 is SYDVKM in the germline V gene. The CDR3 length is 14 residues. In nucleotides, the CDR3 is TGTGCCAGCAGTGTTGGTTCTGCCTGGGCCGAGCAGTACTTC. Translation: CASSVGSAWAEQYF.

The V and J genes are TRBV25-1 and TRBJ1-2; perhaps TRBD1 as D (5 bases). Germline V gene sequence: CDR1 MGHDK, CDR2 SYGVNS. This CDR3 is built from 13 residues. Trimming removed 4 bases from V and 6 bases from J, with 12 bases in between. CDR3 amino acids: CASSVGGGNGYTF. The DNA of the CDR3 is TGTGCCAGCAGTGTGGGGGGGGGAAATGGCTACACCTTC.

The chain carries TRBV11-3 and TRBJ2-7; unclear D gene. Matching the DNA end better, TRBJ2-4 makes the J call doubtful. The CDR3 contains 14 residues. The germline V gene encodes CDR1 SGHNT and CDR2 YENEEA. The CDR3 is CASSLDLDDDIQYF. CDR3 DNA sequence: TGTGCCAGCAGCTTAGATTTAGACGACGACATTCAGTACTTC.

This rearrangement joins TRBV14 to TRBJ2-1; TRBD1 is a possible D gene (5 bases). The CDR3 spans 15 residues. Germline CDR1 is SGHDN and CDR2 is FVKESK. V lost 0 bases, J lost 2 bases, and 8 bases lay in between. The CDR3 loop reads CASSQERQTYNEQFF. CDR3 bases: TGTGCCAGCAGCCAAGAGCGACAGACCTACAATGAGCAGTTCTTC.

This rearrangement joins TRBV7-8 to TRBJ2-1; TRBD2 agrees at 11 bases. Germline values: CDR1 SGHVS, CDR2 FQNEAQ. The V gene end was trimmed by 2 bases and the J gene end by 9 bases; junction bases not matched to a gene: 9. The CDR3 covers 16 residues. Here the CDR3 reads CASSLTGLAAKGEQFF. The DNA of the CDR3 is TGTGCCAGCAGCTTAACGGGACTAGCGGCCAAGGGTGAGCAGTTCTTC.

This clonotype was seen only a few times. The CDR3 sequence: CSARPPIGRAVINEQFF. The CDR3 DNA is TGCAGTGCTAGGCCCCCTATTGGACGAGCGGTTATCAATGAGCAGTTCTTC. The rearrangement links TRBV20-1 to TRBJ2-1; a weak D match, TRBD2 (5 bases). V was clipped by 3 bases and J by 6 bases, with 24 bases between them. CDR3 length: 17 residues. CDR1 is DFQATT, CDR2 SNEGSKA, per germline (reference sequence).

This clonotype has a handful of counts. The chain combines TRBV3-1 with TRBJ1-2; D gene ambiguous. The CDR3 contains 15 residues. V was trimmed by 5 bases and J by 6 bases, leaving 19 bases between them. Germline CDR1 LGHDT, CDR2 YNNKEL (reference sequence). The CDR3 spells CASSVSARLYNGYTF. The DNA of the CDR3 is TGTGCCAGCAGCGTCTCCGCTCGACTATATAATGGCTACACCTTC.

With regard to this clonotype: A much larger clone lies a single base off, so this may be a read error. This chain joins TRBV4-1 and TRBJ2-1, with D unclear. The CDR3 runs to 14 residues. Germline lookup yields CDR1 MGHRA and CDR2 YSYEKL. CDR3 in amino acids: CAGSQVARYNEQFF. Here the CDR3 DNA reads TGCGCCGGCAGCCAAGTTGCGAGGTACAATGAGCAGTTCTTC.

This sequence joins TRBV7-2 and TRBJ2-3, with 12 bases lining up with TRBD2. CDR1 is SGHTA and CDR2 is FQGNSA in the germline V gene. The J segment lost 0 bases and the V segment lost 1 base, leaving 5 bases of the junction unmatched. The CDR3 has 18 amino acids. CDR3 sequence reads: CASSLGTSGNLSTDTQYF. CDR3 DNA: TGTGCCAGCAGCTTAGGGACTAGCGGGAACCTCAGCACAGATACGCAGTATTTT.

This clonotype was detected many times. V is TRBV5-1 and J is TRBJ2-1, with a possible D match to TRBD2 (6 bases). The ends were cut back, 0 bases at V and 6 bases at J, with 16 bases in the middle. The CDR3 covers 16 residues. Germline-derived CDR1 and CDR2 are SGHRS and YFSETQ. In DNA form, the CDR3 reads TGCGCCAGCAGCTTGGCCGGCGGGCGGGGCGGCAATGAGCAGTTCTTC. Amino acids: CASSLAGGRGGNEQFF.

In this sample, this clonotype turned up many times. This chain joins TRBV2 and TRBJ2-7, with 7 bases fitting TRBD2. V lost 4 bases, J lost 3 bases, and 0 bases stayed unmatched. In germline, CDR1 is SNHLY, CDR2 FYNNEI. This CDR3 has 12 residues. DNA for the CDR3: TGTGCCAGCAGTGGGACTAGCTACGAGCAGTACTTC. It is translated as CASSGTSYEQYF.

V usage is TRBV7-2 and J usage is TRBJ2-7; TRBD1 aligns across 9 bases. Germline-derived CDR1 and CDR2 are SGHTA and FQGNSA. The V segment lost 4 bases and the J segment 6 bases; nucleotides outside the gene matches: 10. This CDR3 region has 15 residues. The chain's CDR3 is CASSSSGTGLREQYF. Written as DNA, the CDR3 is TGTGCCAGCAGCTCTTCCGGGACAGGGTTACGCGAGCAGTACTTC.

The table lists this clonotype with many counts. The chain joins TRBV2 to TRBJ2-1; D perhaps matches TRBD1 (5 bases). Germline V gives CDR1 SNHLY, CDR2 FYNNEI. The CDR3 runs to 13 residues. Trimming took off 6 bases at V and 4 bases at J, with 10 bases between the two ends. CDR3 nucleotides: TGTGCCAGCAGAGAGAGACAGTACAATGAGCAGTTCTTC. Protein sequence: CASRERQYNEQFF.

J is TRBJ2-5 and V is TRBV2; 12 bases agree with TRBD2. Germline V gives CDR1 SNHLY, CDR2 FYNNEI. The trim removed 4 bases at V and 2 bases at J, leaving 14 bases unmatched. The CDR3 has 19 amino acids. CDR3 coding DNA: TGTGCCAGCAGTGGATGGAGGACTAGCGGGAATCTTGGGCAAGAGACCCAGTACTTC. Residues: CASSGWRTSGNLGQETQYF.